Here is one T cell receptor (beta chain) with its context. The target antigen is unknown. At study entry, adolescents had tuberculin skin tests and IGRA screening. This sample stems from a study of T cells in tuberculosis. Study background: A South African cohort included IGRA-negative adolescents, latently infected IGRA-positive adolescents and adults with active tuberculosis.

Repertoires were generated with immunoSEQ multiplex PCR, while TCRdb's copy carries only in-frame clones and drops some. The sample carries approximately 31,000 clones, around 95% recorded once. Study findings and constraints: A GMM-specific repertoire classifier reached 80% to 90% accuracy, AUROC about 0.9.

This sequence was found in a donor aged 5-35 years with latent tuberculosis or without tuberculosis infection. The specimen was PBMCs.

The CDR3 DNA reads TGTGCCACCAGCAGTCGGACAGGGACGAACACTGAAGCTTTCTTT. Its protein product is CATSSRTGTNTEAFF. The rearrangement uses TRBV15 and TRBJ1-1, with TRBD1 matching 8 bases. J was trimmed by 1 base and V by 3 bases; bases with no gene match: 4. The CDR3 spans 15 residues. Germline assignment: CDR1 LNHNV and CDR2 YYDKDF (reference sequence).